Following are 7 T cell receptor beta chains from one sample sequenced in a study of cytomegalovirus exposure and HLA in healthy donors. The PCR employed 60 Vbeta primers together with 13 Jbeta primers. TCRdb's table, derived via immunoSEQ multiplex PCR, lists solely in-frame clones and lacks some. The sample shows 150,000 to 250,000 clones, 82% of them seen only once. The sample taken for sequencing was PBMCs. The receptor source for this set is a woman between 50 and 59 years old in good health and CMV-seropositive.

The V gene is TRBV25-1, the J gene TRBJ2-7, with 8 bases identical to TRBD1. V was clipped by 3 bases and J by 3 bases; unmatched bases: 7. The CDR3 contains 15 residues. Germline V gene data show CDR1 as MGHDK and CDR2 as SYGVNS. CDR3 bases: TGTGCCAGCAGTGATGGGAGGACAGGGCTCTACGAGCAGTACTTC. The encoded protein is CASSDGRTGLYEQYF.

This chain connects TRBV2 to TRBJ2-3, with TRBD2 matching over 10 bases. The CDR3 runs 16 residues. Trimming removed 5 bases from V and 5 bases from J; junction bases left unmatched: 10. Germline V CDR1 and CDR2: SNHLY, FYNNEI. This CDR3 reads CASSLKPGLARDTQYF. In nucleotides, the CDR3 is TGTGCCAGCAGTTTAAAACCGGGACTAGCGAGAGATACGCAGTATTTT. Together with reference TRBV2 and TRBJ2-3, the CDR3 gives the full variable domain: EPEVTQTPSHQVTQMGQEVILRCVPISNHLYFYWYRQILGQKVEFLVSFYNNEISEKSEIFDDQFSVERPDGSNFTLKIRSTKLEDSAMYFCASSLKPGLARDTQYFGPGTRLTVL.

This chain joins TRBV7-2 and TRBJ1-6, with D maybe TRBD1 (6 bases). The ends were cut back, 4 bases at V and 7 bases at J, with 11 bases in the middle. Germline V gene sequence: CDR1 SGHTA, CDR2 FQGNSA. The CDR3 runs to 14 residues. This CDR3 reads CASSSGTTNSPLHF. CDR3 bases: TGTGCCAGCAGCTCCGGGACAACGAATTCACCCCTCCACTTT.

This sequence joins TRBV30 and TRBJ2-5; a possible D gene is TRBD2 (6 bases). V lost 5 bases and J lost 5, with 18 bases in between. The CDR3 has 14 residues. The germline gives CDR1 GTSNPN, CDR2 SVGIG (reference sequence). The CDR3 DNA follows: TGTGCCTGGGGCCGGGACTCCCGATCGGAGACCCAGTACTTC. This translates into CAWGRDSRSETQYF. The whole variable domain, filled in from reference TRBV30 and TRBJ2-5, reads SQTIHQWPATLVQPVGSPLSLECTVEGTSNPNLYWYRQAAGRGLQLLFYSVGIGQISSEVPQNLSASRPQDRQFILSSKKLLLSDSGFYLCAWGRDSRSETQYFGPGTRLLVL.

The rearrangement links TRBV10-2 to TRBJ1-2; possible D gene TRBD1, 5 bases. The V gene's germline CDR1 is WSHSY and CDR2 SAAADI. CDR3 length: 13 residues. V lost 5 bases and J lost 8, with 15 bases in between. In DNA form, the CDR3 reads TGCGCCAGCAGTCCAGGCCTACAGGACGGCTACACCTTC. This encodes CASSPGLQDGYTF.

The chain has TRBV28 and TRBJ2-5; a possible D gene is TRBD2 (6 bases). CDR3 length: 16 residues. Germline V gene sequence: CDR1 MDHEN, CDR2 SYDVKM. The V and J ends lost 2 bases and 2 bases respectively, with 15 bases between them. The CDR3 loop reads CASSLPLGGKQETQYF. CDR3 bases: TGTGCCAGCAGTTTACCCCTCGGGGGTAAGCAAGAGACCCAGTACTTC.

J is TRBJ2-1 and V is TRBV20-1; D is ambiguous. Trimming shortened V by 6 bases and J by 7 bases, and 7 bases separated the two germline ends. Germline V gives CDR1 DFQATT, CDR2 SNEGSKA (reference sequence). CDR3 size: 10 residues. The DNA for the CDR3 is TGCAGTGCACCGAGAAATGAGCAGTTCTTC. Protein product: CSAPRNEQFF.